This TCR beta chain was obtained from a study of OX40 agonist ivuxolimab in advanced cancers. Study results and limitations: CD4+ and CD8+ T cells in blood underwent clonal expansion by week 6 at 0.1 to 3.0 mg/kg. Certain nonresponders additionally had low normalized T-cell clonal expansion.

The assay was immunoSEQ multiplex PCR, and TCRdb's table has in-frame clones only and misses some. The sample shows approximately 60,000 clones, about 89% of them seen only once. As regards this clone: Its antigen is unidentified.

The CDR3 consists of 15 residues. Any history of autoimmune disease or systemic immunosuppression disqualified patients. Blood samples were obtained at baseline, cycle 4 day 1, and cycle 7 day 1. The chain links TRBV21-1 to TRBJ2-7; TRBD1 is the table's D call, not checked against the DNA. TRBV21-1 has pseudogene status. The source was CD4+ or CD8+ T cells sorted from blood, collected in a trial of the OX40 agonist ivuxolimab. The receptor's source is an adult with an advanced solid tumor such as melanoma, head and neck, liver or kidney cancer. The CDR3 DNA reads as TGTGCCAGCAGCGAGTGGGACAGGGGCTCCTACGAGCAGTACTTC. It codes for CASSEWDRGSYEQYF.